Below, 27 T cell receptor beta chains from the same sample are listed, as sequenced in a study of CD8+CD57+ T cells in acquired aplastic anemia. The TCR beta profiling, which covered VDJ combination and CDR3 sequence, was carried out using genomic DNA as the template. Via MiXCR, TCRdb re-called the reads, giving one row per CDR3 protein. Of about 68,000 distinct CDR3 sequences in the sample, approximately 51% were seen once. The source material was sorted CD4+, CD8+, or CD8+CD57+ T cells (not recorded which) from PBMCs. The receptors come from a human donor in good health, serving as a control.

The table lists this clonotype with many counts. V gene TRBV27 combines with J gene TRBJ2-7; D unclear. The V end lost 2 bases, the J end lost 0 bases, and 8 bases lay between the germline ends. The germline gives CDR1 MNHEY, CDR2 SMNVEV (reference sequence). The CDR3 totals 14 residues. For the CDR3, the DNA is TGTGCCAGCAGTTTAGATTCGAGCTCCTACGAGCAGTACTTC. Translated, it gives CASSLDSSSYEQYF.

This clonotype has ten or more counts. The rearrangement uses TRBV27 and TRBJ1-2, with D tentatively TRBD1 (6 bases). The CDR3 spans 16 residues. In germline, CDR1 is MNHEY, CDR2 SMNVEV (reference sequence). V lost 6 bases, J lost 6 bases, and 23 bases lay in between. The chain's CDR3 is CASSQGLRGSPNGYTF. The CDR3 bases are TGTGCCAGCAGCCAGGGACTCAGGGGATCCCCTAATGGCTACACCTTC.

This clonotype was seen repeatedly, ten times or more. Possible read error: a much larger clone is one base away. Because it lacks the conserved phenylalanine or tryptophan at the end, this CDR3 is likely a read error. This rearrangement joins TRBV29-1 to TRBJ1-2; D unclear. Trimming shortened V by 4 bases and J by 4 bases, and 7 bases separated the two germline ends. The CDR3 has 11 amino acids. Germline CDR1 SQVTM, CDR2 ANQGSEA. The CDR3 DNA follows: TGCAGCGTTGGAGATAGCTATGGCTACACCCTC. This encodes CSVGDSYGYTL.

This chain links TRBV10-2 with TRBJ1-1, with TRBD1 as a possible D gene (6 bases). V was clipped by 9 bases and J by 6 bases, with 17 bases between them. Germline CDR1 reads WSHSY; CDR2 reads SAAADI. This CDR3 has 13 amino acids. The CDR3, as DNA: TGCGCCAGTGCCGGGACAAGGGGCGCTGAAGCTTTCTTT. This translates into CASAGTRGAEAFF.

This clonotype was counted at least ten times. This chain joins TRBV20-1 and TRBJ1-5; D unresolved. The CDR3 has 12 residues. Germline V lookup: CDR1 DFQATT, CDR2 SNEGSKA (reference sequence). Trimming left V 6 bases short and J 12 bases short, with 18 bases between. As DNA, the CDR3 is TGCAGTGCCAGCGGCGAGTATTGGGTCCAGCATTTT. Its translation is CSASGEYWVQHF.

V and J are TRBV19 and TRBJ1-5, with D possibly being TRBD1 (6 bases). Trimming removed 3 bases at V and 7 bases at J, with 13 bases between. Germline V lookup: CDR1 LNHDA, CDR2 SQIVND (reference sequence). This CDR3 region has 14 residues. As DNA, the CDR3 is TGTGCCAGTAGTATGGGGGACACTTCACAGCCCCAGCATTTT. This codes for CASSMGDTSQPQHF.

The chain has TRBV20-1 and TRBJ2-3; D gene unclear. Germline V CDR1 and CDR2: DFQATT, SNEGSKA (reference sequence). With 3 bases removed from V and 2 bases from J, the gap between germline ends came to 9 bases. This CDR3 contains 13 residues. In DNA form, the CDR3 reads TGCAGTGCTAGCGCCGGGTCCACAGATACGCAGTATTTT. Protein: CSASAGSTDTQYF.

The chain uses TRBV24-1 and TRBJ1-2; D ambiguous. This CDR3 is built from 13 residues. The V end lost 0 bases, the J end lost 6 bases, and 7 bases lay between the germline ends. Germline loops: CDR1 KGHDR, CDR2 SFDVKD. The CDR3 loop is CATSDLSHDGYTF. In nucleotides, the CDR3 is TGTGCCACCAGTGATTTGAGTCATGATGGCTACACCTTC.

This clonotype was recorded at least ten times. V and J are TRBV30 and TRBJ2-7; D not certain. This CDR3 spans 13 amino acids. The V end was cut by 0 bases, the J end by 3 bases, with 9 bases between. Germline CDR1 and CDR2: GTSNPN and SVGIG (reference sequence). CDR3 in amino acids: CAWSVGILYEQYF. DNA for the CDR3: TGTGCCTGGAGTGTGGGTATTCTCTACGAGCAGTACTTC.

The chain employs TRBV10-3 and TRBJ2-7, with TRBD2 matching 9 bases. Germline values: CDR1 ENHRY, CDR2 SYGVKD. The length of the CDR3 is 18 residues. With V trimmed by 7 bases and J by 3 bases, 19 bases remained unmatched. CDR3: CAITPHRVDSGSYYEQYF. The CDR3 nucleotides are TGTGCCATCACCCCCCATCGGGTGGATAGCGGGAGCTACTACGAGCAGTACTTC.

By proportion, this clonotype is medium-sized (0.01 to 0.1%). The chain is built from TRBV2 and TRBJ1-5, with 7 bases identical to TRBD1. Germline CDR1 reads SNHLY; CDR2 reads FYNNEI. After removal of 8 bases from V and 6 bases from J, the junction contained 7 bases not matched to a gene. The CDR3 spans 13 residues. CDR3 loop: CASGQVASQPQHF. CDR3 sequence (DNA): TGTGCCAGCGGACAGGTAGCAAGTCAGCCCCAGCATTTT.

CDR3 protein: CATSRGTGAGRLHF. For the CDR3, the DNA is TGTGCCACCAGCAGAGGTACGGGGGCGGGTCGCCTCCACTTT. The J gene is TRBJ1-6, the V gene TRBV15, with D possibly matching TRBD1 (6 bases). Germline CDR1 reads LNHNV; CDR2 reads YYDKDF (reference sequence). The V and J ends lost 1 base and 15 bases respectively, with 16 bases between them. This CDR3 is built from 14 residues.

Comment on this clonotype: The junction and the germline gene differ at one end; a read error may be behind it. The chain carries TRBV7-8 and TRBJ2-1; D call uncertain. Per the germline V gene, CDR1 is SGHVS and CDR2 is FQNEAQ. CDR3 length: 12 amino acids. CDR3 sequence: CASSLTYSEEFF. CDR3 bases: TGTGCCAGCAGCTTAACGTACAGTGAGGAGTTCTTC.

This clonotype was seen ten or more times. V is TRBV10-2 and J is TRBJ1-1, with D unresolved. The V gene's germline CDR1 is WSHSY and CDR2 SAAADI. The CDR3 consists of 14 residues. V lost 6 bases to trimming and J lost 1 base, with 12 bases between them. CDR3 protein: CASRARSQNTEAFF. The CDR3 bases are TGCGCCAGCAGAGCCAGGAGCCAGAACACTGAAGCTTTCTTT.

The chain carries TRBV7-9 and TRBJ2-7; 10 nucleotides line up with TRBD2. The CDR3 runs 15 residues. The V and J ends lost 5 bases and 1 base, in that order; junction bases with no gene match: 5. Germline loops: CDR1 SEHNR, CDR2 FQNEAQ (reference sequence). In DNA, the CDR3 is TGTGCCAGCAGCGGTTATAGCGGGGGGTCCTACGAGCAGTACTTC. Protein sequence: CASSGYSGGSYEQYF.

In its sample, this clonotype was seen many times. The chain links TRBV5-1 to TRBJ1-1; D is ambiguous. V was cut by 2 bases and J by 5 bases, with 4 bases left in between. CDR1 SGHRS and CDR2 YFSETQ come from the germline V gene. The CDR3 contains 11 residues. CDR3 in amino acids: CASSFGTEAFF. CDR3 coding DNA: TGCGCCAGCAGCTTTGGTACTGAAGCTTTCTTT.

With respect to this clonotype: The junction departs from germline at one end; a sequencing error may be responsible. The chain combines TRBV9 with TRBJ2-5; the D is unclear. This CDR3 spans 14 amino acids. CDR1 is SGDLS and CDR2 is YYNGEE in the germline V gene. CDR3 sequence reads: CASSDTLARETQHF. The CDR3 region has the DNA TGTGCCAGCAGCGATACTCTCGCCCGAGAGACCCAACACTTC.

This clonotype was counted at least ten times. J is TRBJ1-4 and V is TRBV12-3 or TRBV12-4; D is ambiguous. V dropped 3 bases and J dropped 0 bases, with 14 bases sitting between them. The CDR3 sequence is 17 residues long. CDR3 sequence: CASSLEGYHATNEKLFF. The CDR3 nucleotides read TGTGCCAGCAGTTTGGAGGGCTACCATGCAACTAATGAAAAACTGTTTTTT.

The chain is built from TRBV15 and TRBJ1-5; D remains ambiguous. CDR1 and CDR2 (germline): LNHNV, YYDKDF (reference sequence). CDR3 size: 14 residues. Trimming removed 8 bases from V and 3 bases from J, with 14 bases in between. The CDR3 DNA is TGTGCCACCGGCGAAGGTCCGACCAATCAGCCCCAGCATTTT. It translates to CATGEGPTNQPQHF.

The chain carries TRBV24-1 and TRBJ2-2, with TRBD1 as a possible D gene (5 bases). Trimming shortened V by 5 bases and J by 1 base, and 7 bases separated the two germline ends. Germline V lookup: CDR1 KGHDR, CDR2 SFDVKD. The CDR3 runs to 14 residues. As DNA, the CDR3 is TGTGCCACCAGTGGGCAGGGGAACACCGGGGAGCTGTTTTTT. Its protein is CATSGQGNTGELFF.

The chain employs TRBV20-1 and TRBJ2-7; tentative D call: TRBD2 (6 bases). This CDR3 region has 13 residues. Trimming took off 6 bases at V and 6 bases at J, with 18 bases between the two ends. Germline loops: CDR1 DFQATT, CDR2 SNEGSKA (reference sequence). CDR3 in amino acids: CSALRVDGSEQYF. The DNA for the CDR3 is TGCAGTGCCCTGAGGGTGGACGGGAGCGAGCAGTACTTC.

The chain couples TRBV29-1 to TRBJ2-7; D remains unclear. From germline, CDR1 is SQVTM and CDR2 ANQGSEA. V was cut by 2 bases and J by 3 bases, with 11 bases left in between. The CDR3 is 13 amino acids. The CDR3 here is CSVERSSNYEQYV. The CDR3 DNA follows: TGCAGCGTTGAAAGGTCCAGCAACTACGAGCAGTACGTC.

This rearrangement joins TRBV7-7 to TRBJ2-7; D remains unclear. The CDR3 contains 13 residues. The V end lost 4 bases, the J end lost 3 bases, and 10 bases lay between the germline ends. Germline loops: CDR1 SSHAT, CDR2 FNYEAQ (reference sequence). The CDR3 spells CASSSGSNYEQYF. The DNA for the CDR3 is TGTGCCAGCAGCTCCGGATCAAACTACGAGCAGTACTTC.

This clonotype was seen repeatedly, ten times or more. The V and J genes are TRBV15 and TRBJ2-1; 8 bases map to TRBD2. The CDR3 loop spans 17 amino acids. Germline loops: CDR1 LNHNV, CDR2 YYDKDF (reference sequence). The trim removed 5 bases at V and 3 bases at J, leaving 12 bases unmatched. The CDR3 region has the DNA TGTGCCACCAGCTTCCGACTAGCCGGGGGGGTCTACAATGAGCAGTTCTTC. Translating it yields CATSFRLAGGVYNEQFF.

This clonotype is a singleton in its sample. The chain combines TRBV19 with TRBJ1-2, with TRBD1 matching over 9 bases. From germline, CDR1 is LNHDA and CDR2 SQIVND (reference sequence). V gave up 7 bases and J gave up 3 bases; unmatched junction bases: 6. CDR3 length: 14 amino acids. CDR3 DNA sequence: TGTGCCAGTAAACGGGACAGGGTGGACTATGGCTACACCTTC. This sequence encodes CASKRDRVDYGYTF.

The CDR3 nucleotides are TGCAGCCCTAGTACTCCCCGGTCGTACTATGGCTACACCTTC. It translates to CSPSTPRSYYGYTF. This sequence joins TRBV20-1 and TRBJ1-2; no clear D gene. CDR3 length: 14 amino acids. The V gene's germline CDR1 is DFQATT and CDR2 SNEGSKA (reference sequence).

V is TRBV2 and J is TRBJ2-1; D is possibly TRBD2 (5 bases). Trimming left V 5 bases short and J 7 bases short, with 9 bases between. Germline V gene data show CDR1 as SNHLY and CDR2 as FYNNEI. The CDR3 extends over 12 amino acids. The CDR3 loop reads CASSYGGNEQFF. CDR3 nucleotides: TGTGCCAGCAGTTATGGCGGGAATGAGCAGTTCTTC.